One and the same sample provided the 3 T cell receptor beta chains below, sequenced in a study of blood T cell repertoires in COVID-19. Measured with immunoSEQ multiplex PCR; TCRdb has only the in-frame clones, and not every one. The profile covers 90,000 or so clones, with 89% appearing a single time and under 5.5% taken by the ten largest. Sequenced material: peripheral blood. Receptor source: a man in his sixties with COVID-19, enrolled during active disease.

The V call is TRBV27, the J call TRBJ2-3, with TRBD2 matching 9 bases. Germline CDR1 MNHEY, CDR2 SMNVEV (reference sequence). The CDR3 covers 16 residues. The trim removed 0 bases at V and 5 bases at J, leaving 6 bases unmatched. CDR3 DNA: TGTGCCAGCAGTTTATCGAGTAGCGGGAGAGGAGATACGCAGTATTTT. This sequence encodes CASSLSSSGRGDTQYF.

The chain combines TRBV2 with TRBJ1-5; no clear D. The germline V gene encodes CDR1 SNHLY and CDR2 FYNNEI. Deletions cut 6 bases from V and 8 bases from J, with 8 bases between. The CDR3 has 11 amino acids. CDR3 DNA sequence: TGTGCCAGCAGAAATCAGGAGCCCCAGCATTTT. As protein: CASRNQEPQHF.

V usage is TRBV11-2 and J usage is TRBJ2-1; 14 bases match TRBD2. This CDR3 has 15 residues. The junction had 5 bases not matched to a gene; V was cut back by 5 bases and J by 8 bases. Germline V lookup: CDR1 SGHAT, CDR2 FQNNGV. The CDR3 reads CASSTTSGRVDEQFF. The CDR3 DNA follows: TGTGCCAGCAGCACGACTAGCGGGAGGGTGGATGAGCAGTTCTTC.